This T cell receptor beta chain was documented in a study of T cells in narcolepsy. Study outcomes and limitations: Autoreactive HCRT-specific and TRIB2-specific clonotypes were marked in same-patient CSF-versus-blood CD4+ comparisons. Blood of same and different patients, but not healthy controls, reportedly held recurring autoreactive clonotypes.

Comment on this clone: The target antigen is unknown.

The data were produced by immunoSEQ multiplex PCR, yet TCRdb's version contains in-frame clones alone and is incomplete. The data contain 34,000 or so clones, approximately 79% of them singletons. Germline lookup yields CDR1 GTSNPN and CDR2 SVGIG (reference sequence). The CDR3 extends over 13 amino acids. Trimming took off 0 bases at V and 5 bases at J, with 10 bases between the two ends. V is TRBV30 and J is TRBJ1-1; D is ambiguous. Specimen: memory (CD45RA-) CD4+ T cells from blood. The source is a human donor in good health. CDR3 sequence (DNA): TGTGCCTGGAGTGTACTGGTTTATACTGAAGCTTTCTTT. Translated: CAWSVLVYTEAFF. Combining the CDR3 with reference TRBV30 and TRBJ1-1 gives the whole variable domain SQTIHQWPATLVQPVGSPLSLECTVEGTSNPNLYWYRQAAGRGLQLLFYSVGIGQISSEVPQNLSASRPQDRQFILSSKKLLLSDSGFYLCAWSVLVYTEAFFGQGTRLTVV.